Listed here are 18 T cell receptor beta chains from one sample, sequenced in a study of cytomegalovirus exposure and HLA in healthy donors. PCR involved 60 Vbeta and 13 Jbeta primers. Some clones are missing from TCRdb's copy, which holds only in-frame ones; the method was immunoSEQ multiplex PCR. The sample has 90,000 to 110,000 clones; around 73% are singletons. The sample consisted of PBMCs. The receptors stem from a man aged 35-49 years in good health and CMV-seronegative.

This chain links TRBV13 with TRBJ2-7, with 9 positions matching TRBD1. This CDR3 has 14 amino acids. CDR1 and CDR2 (germline): PRHDT, FYEKMQ (reference sequence). The junction had 9 bases not matched to a gene; V was cut back by 5 bases and J by 7 bases. CDR3 coding DNA: TGTGCCAGCAGCCGGACACAGGGGGCAGGTGAGCAGTACTTC. It translates to CASSRTQGAGEQYF.

The chain couples TRBV27 to TRBJ1-2; a weak D match, TRBD1 (6 bases). Germline loops: CDR1 MNHEY, CDR2 SMNVEV (reference sequence). CDR3 size: 15 residues. Trimming took off 5 bases at V and 6 bases at J, with 19 bases between the two ends. CDR3 nucleotides: TGTGCCAGCAGTAGTTTCTTGACAGGACTTCATGGCTACACCTTC. This sequence encodes CASSSFLTGLHGYTF.

The V gene is TRBV7-3, the J gene TRBJ2-3, with 8 bases that match TRBD1. The CDR3 runs to 15 residues. Germline V gene data show CDR1 as SGHTA and CDR2 as FQGTGA. J was trimmed by 0 bases and V by 5 bases; bases with no gene match: 4. CDR3 bases: TGTGCCAGCAGCGAACAGGGGGGAAGCACAGATACGCAGTATTTT. This sequence encodes CASSEQGGSTDTQYF.

This rearrangement joins TRBV9 to TRBJ2-3; D gene unclear. Between the trimmed V and J ends, which lost 5 bases and 6 bases, there was a span of 7 bases. Germline CDR1 SGDLS, CDR2 YYNGEE. This CDR3 is 11 amino acids long. Here the CDR3 DNA reads TGTGCCAGCAGTGGTGAGGATACGCAGTATTTT. The encoded protein is CASSGEDTQYF. Based on the CDR3 plus reference TRBV9 and TRBJ2-3, the full variable domain is DSGVTQTPKHLITATGQRVTLRCSPRSGDLSVYWYQQSLDQGLQFLIQYYNGEERAKGNILERFSAQQFPDLHSELNLSSLELGDSALYFCASSGEDTQYFGPGTRLTVL.

The chain couples TRBV7-9 to TRBJ2-1; the match to TRBD1 covers 11 bases. The trim removed 4 bases at V and 6 bases at J, leaving 5 bases unmatched. Germline CDR1 SEHNR, CDR2 FQNEAQ (reference sequence). This CDR3 has 15 amino acids. As DNA, the CDR3 is TGTGCCAGCAGCTCTATCGGGACAGGGGGCAATGAGCAGTTCTTC. Translating it yields CASSSIGTGGNEQFF.

The DNA of the CDR3 is TGTGCCAGCAGCTTAGCGCTAATGGGAGGTGAGCAGTTCTTC. Protein product: CASSLALMGGEQFF. This chain connects TRBV7-2 to TRBJ2-1; D is perhaps TRBD2 (6 bases). This CDR3 is built from 14 residues. Germline V CDR1 and CDR2: SGHTA, FQGNSA. V dropped 0 bases and J dropped 9 bases, with 12 bases sitting between them.

The chain uses TRBV6-5 and TRBJ1-2; possibly TRBD1 for D (6 bases). Germline V gene sequence: CDR1 MNHEY, CDR2 SVGAGI. CDR3 size: 16 residues. V was pared by 0 bases and J by 3 bases, with 14 bases between. The CDR3: CASSYSDSSIYYGYTF. The CDR3 coding sequence is TGTGCCAGCAGTTACTCGGACAGTAGTATATACTATGGCTACACCTTC.

In regard to this clone: A read error may account for a junction end that differs from germline. V gene TRBV29-1 combines with J gene TRBJ2-7, with 8 bases that match TRBD1. This CDR3 comprises 11 residues. CDR1 and CDR2 (germline): SQVTM, ANQGSEA. CDR3 in amino acids: CSVGGDRSLFF. For the CDR3, the DNA is TGCAGCGTTGGGGGGGACAGGTCGCTTTTTTTC.

This clone was seen a handful of times. The chain is built from TRBV5-1 and TRBJ1-3; D remains unclear. Trimming removed 4 bases at V and 2 bases at J, with 10 bases between. Germline V gives CDR1 SGHRS, CDR2 YFSETQ. The CDR3 covers 14 residues. CDR3 protein: CASSPAGAGNTIYF. Written as DNA, the CDR3 is TGCGCCAGCAGCCCCGCCGGTGCTGGAAACACCATATATTTT.

This clone was detected only once. The chain carries TRBV5-6 and TRBJ2-3; a possible D gene is TRBD2 (6 bases). The length of the CDR3 is 16 residues. Between the trimmed V and J ends, which lost 2 bases and 5 bases, there was a span of 18 bases. Germline CDR1 SGHDT, CDR2 YYEEEE. The CDR3 spells CASSFTAGTLGDTQYF. The CDR3 nucleotides are TGTGCCAGCAGCTTTACGGCGGGGACCCTGGGAGATACGCAGTATTTT.

The V and J genes are TRBV4-2 and TRBJ2-6; TRBD2 aligns across 9 bases. CDR1 is LGHNA, CDR2 YNFKEQ, per germline. The CDR3 is 18 amino acids. The V and J ends lost 2 bases and 0 bases, in that order; junction bases with no gene match: 5. CDR3 DNA: TGTGCCAGCAGCCAAACTAGCGGGCTTTTCTCTGGGGCCAACGTCCTGACTTTC. Protein: CASSQTSGLFSGANVLTF.

A note on this clone: One junction end disagrees with the germline gene, perhaps due to a read error. Other DNA sequences from this sample encode an identical CDR3 as well. This chain connects TRBV4-1 to TRBJ2-3; D is possibly TRBD2 (6 bases). There are 14 residues in the CDR3. CDR1 MGHRA and CDR2 YSYEKL come from the germline V gene. Here the CDR3 reads CASSQPTSTDTQYF. The CDR3 nucleotides are TGCGCCAGCAGCCAACCTACTAGCACAGATACACAGTATTTT.

Here the CDR3 reads CASSEVEQYGYTF. CDR3 DNA sequence: TGTGCCAGCAGTGAAGTGGAGCAGTATGGCTACACCTTC. The rearrangement links TRBV6-1 to TRBJ1-2; D gene uncertain. CDR1 is MNHNS and CDR2 is SASEGT in the germline V gene. V lost 1 base, J lost 5 bases, and 8 bases lay in between. This CDR3 region has 13 residues.

V usage is TRBV4-1 and J usage is TRBJ1-2, with 9 nucleotides matching TRBD1. J lost 2 bases, V lost 2 bases, and 3 bases had no gene match. The length of the CDR3 is 15 residues. Per germline, CDR1 MGHRA and CDR2 YSYEKL. The CDR3 here is CASSQPGQGNYGYTF. CDR3 nucleotide sequence: TGCGCCAGCAGCCAACCCGGACAGGGGAACTATGGCTACACCTTC.

This chain connects TRBV19 to TRBJ1-3; D might be TRBD1 (5 bases). This CDR3 has 14 amino acids. Looked up from germline, CDR1 is LNHDA and CDR2 is SQIVND (reference sequence). V was pared by 3 bases and J by 1 base, with 7 bases between. CDR3: CASSMAGSGNTIYF. CDR3 DNA sequence: TGTGCCAGTAGTATGGCAGGGTCTGGAAACACCATATATTTT.

The chain links TRBV6-1 to TRBJ1-1; 7 bases line up with TRBD1. The CDR3 extends over 14 amino acids. Germline values: CDR1 MNHNS, CDR2 SASEGT. V trimming: 6 bases; J trimming: 4 bases; junction bases outside the gene matches: 8. The CDR3 nucleotides read TGTGCCAGCAGCAACACAGGGGCAGGCACTGAAGCTTTCTTT. This encodes CASSNTGAGTEAFF.

This clone was observed many times. The J gene is TRBJ1-4, the V gene TRBV11-2, with 8 nucleotides matching TRBD1. The CDR3 is 15 amino acids. Per the germline V gene, CDR1 is SGHAT and CDR2 is FQNNGV. The trim removed 5 bases at V and 5 bases at J, leaving 7 bases unmatched. In nucleotides, the CDR3 is TGTGCCAGCAGCCTCAGACAGGGGAAGAATGAAAAACTGTTTTTT. As protein: CASSLRQGKNEKLFF.

This clone was seen only a few times. The V and J genes are TRBV2 and TRBJ2-5; 7 bases fit TRBD1. CDR3 size: 13 residues. CDR1 and CDR2 from the germline V gene are SNHLY and FYNNEI. V lost 8 bases and J lost 1; bases outside the gene matches: 4. CDR3: CASLRGIQETQYF. Here the CDR3 DNA reads TGTGCCAGCCTCAGGGGGATCCAAGAGACCCAGTACTTC.